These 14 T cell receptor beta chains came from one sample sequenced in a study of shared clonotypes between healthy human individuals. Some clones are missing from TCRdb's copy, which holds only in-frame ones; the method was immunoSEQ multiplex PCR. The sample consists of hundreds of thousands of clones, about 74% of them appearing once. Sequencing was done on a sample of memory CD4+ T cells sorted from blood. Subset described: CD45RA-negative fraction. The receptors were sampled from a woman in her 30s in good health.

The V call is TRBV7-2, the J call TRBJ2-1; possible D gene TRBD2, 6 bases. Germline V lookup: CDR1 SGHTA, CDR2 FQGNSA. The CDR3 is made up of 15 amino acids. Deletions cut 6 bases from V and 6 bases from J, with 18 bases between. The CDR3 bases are TGTGCCAGCAGGTCTACGGCACTAGCTTCCAATGAGCAGTTCTTC. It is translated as CASRSTALASNEQFF.

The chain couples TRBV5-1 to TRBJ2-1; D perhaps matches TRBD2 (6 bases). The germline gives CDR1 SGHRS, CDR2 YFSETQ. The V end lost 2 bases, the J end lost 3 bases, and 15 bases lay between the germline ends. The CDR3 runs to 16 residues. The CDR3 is CASSFPFGGNYNEQFF. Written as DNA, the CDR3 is TGCGCCAGCAGCTTCCCGTTTGGGGGGAACTACAATGAGCAGTTCTTC.

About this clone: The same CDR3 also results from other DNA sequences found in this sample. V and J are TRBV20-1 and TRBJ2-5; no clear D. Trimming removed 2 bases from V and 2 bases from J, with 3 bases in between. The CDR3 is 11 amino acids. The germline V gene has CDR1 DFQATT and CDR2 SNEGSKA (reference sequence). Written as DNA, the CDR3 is TGCAGTGCTAGACTTCAAGAGACCCAGTACTTC. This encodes CSARLQETQYF.

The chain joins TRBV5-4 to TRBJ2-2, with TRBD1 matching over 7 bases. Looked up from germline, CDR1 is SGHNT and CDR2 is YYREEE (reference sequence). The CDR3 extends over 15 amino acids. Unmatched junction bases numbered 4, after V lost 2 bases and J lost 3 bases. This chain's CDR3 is CASSFGQGDTGELFF. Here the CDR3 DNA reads TGTGCCAGCAGCTTCGGCCAGGGGGACACCGGGGAGCTGTTTTTT.

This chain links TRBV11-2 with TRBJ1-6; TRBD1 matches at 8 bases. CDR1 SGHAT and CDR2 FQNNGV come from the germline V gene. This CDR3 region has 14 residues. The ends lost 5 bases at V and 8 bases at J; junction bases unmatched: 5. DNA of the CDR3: TGTGCCAGCAGCCGGACAGGGTTAGATTCACCCCTCCACTTT. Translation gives CASSRTGLDSPLHF.

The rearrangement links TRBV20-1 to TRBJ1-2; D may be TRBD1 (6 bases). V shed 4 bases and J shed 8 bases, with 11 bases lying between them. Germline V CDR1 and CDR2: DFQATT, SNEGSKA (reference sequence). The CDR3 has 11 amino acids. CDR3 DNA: TGCAGTGCTAATACAGGGCTCGGCTACACCTTC. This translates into CSANTGLGYTF.

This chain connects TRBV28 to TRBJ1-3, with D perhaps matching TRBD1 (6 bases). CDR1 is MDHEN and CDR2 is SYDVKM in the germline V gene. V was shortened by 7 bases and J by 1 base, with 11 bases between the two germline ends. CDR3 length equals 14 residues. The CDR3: CASKGGQSGNTIYF. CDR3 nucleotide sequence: TGTGCCAGCAAAGGGGGGCAGTCTGGAAACACCATATATTTT.

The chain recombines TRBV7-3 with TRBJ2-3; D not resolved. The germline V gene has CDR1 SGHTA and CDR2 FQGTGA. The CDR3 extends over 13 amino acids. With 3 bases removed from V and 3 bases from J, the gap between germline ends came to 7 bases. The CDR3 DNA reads TGTGCCAGCAGCTTTACAGAGACAGATACGCAGTATTTT. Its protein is CASSFTETDTQYF.

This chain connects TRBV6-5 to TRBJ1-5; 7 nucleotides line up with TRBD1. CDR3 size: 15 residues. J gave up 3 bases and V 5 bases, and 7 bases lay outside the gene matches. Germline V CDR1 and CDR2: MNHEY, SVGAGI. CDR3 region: CASSRTGTNNQPQHF. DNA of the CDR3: TGTGCCAGCAGTAGGACAGGCACGAACAATCAGCCCCAGCATTTT.

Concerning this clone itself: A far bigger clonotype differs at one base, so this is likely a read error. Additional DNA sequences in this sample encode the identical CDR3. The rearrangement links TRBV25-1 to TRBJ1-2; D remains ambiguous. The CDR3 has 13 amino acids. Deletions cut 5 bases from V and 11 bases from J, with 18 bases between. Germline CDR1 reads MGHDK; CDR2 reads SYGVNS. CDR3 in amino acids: CASSPREKEGYTF. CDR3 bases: TGTGCCAGCAGTCCCCGGGAGAAAGAAGGTTACACCTTC.

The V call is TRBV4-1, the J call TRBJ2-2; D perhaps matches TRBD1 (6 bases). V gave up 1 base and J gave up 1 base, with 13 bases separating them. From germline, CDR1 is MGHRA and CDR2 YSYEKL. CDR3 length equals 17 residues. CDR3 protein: CASSQVWDTLNTGELFF. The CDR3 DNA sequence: TGCGCCAGCAGCCAAGTCTGGGACACCTTGAACACCGGGGAGCTGTTTTTT.

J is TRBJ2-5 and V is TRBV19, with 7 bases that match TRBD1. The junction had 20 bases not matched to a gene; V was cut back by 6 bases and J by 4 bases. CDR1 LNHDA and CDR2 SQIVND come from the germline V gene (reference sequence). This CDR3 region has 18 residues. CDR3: CASSRNYRGGNFLETQYF. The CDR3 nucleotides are TGTGCCAGTAGCCGAAATTACAGGGGTGGGAATTTCCTAGAGACCCAGTACTTC.

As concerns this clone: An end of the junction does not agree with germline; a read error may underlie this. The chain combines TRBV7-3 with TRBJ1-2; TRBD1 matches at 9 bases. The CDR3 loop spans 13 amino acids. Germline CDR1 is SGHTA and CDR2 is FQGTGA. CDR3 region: CASSLTGGDGYTF. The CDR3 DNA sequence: TGTGCCAGCAGCCTAACAGGGGGCGATGGCTACACCTTC. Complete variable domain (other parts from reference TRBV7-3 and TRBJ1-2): GAGVSQTPSNKVTEKGKYVELRCDPISGHTALYWYRQSLGQGPEFLIYFQGTGAADDSGLPNDRFFAVRPEGSVSTLKIQRTERGDSAVYLCASSLTGGDGYTFGSGTRLTVV.

This CDR3 is CASSFAGDRDEQYF. CDR3 nucleotide sequence: TGTGCCAGCAGCTTTGCAGGGGATCGGGACGAGCAGTACTTC. The genes are TRBV7-2 and TRBJ2-7, with D possibly matching TRBD1 (6 bases). This CDR3 spans 14 amino acids. The V and J ends lost 3 bases and 5 bases respectively, with 14 bases between them. CDR1 is SGHTA, CDR2 FQGNSA, per germline.